What follows describes a single TCR beta chain. Profiled with immunoSEQ multiplex PCR; TCRdb holds only in-frame clones, not every one. The data show 40,000 or so clones, 90% to 95% seen once. The sample originates from a study of T cell changes during pregnancy in multiple sclerosis. The CDR3 sequence is 14 residues long. Germline lookup yields CDR1 SNHLY and CDR2 FYNNEI. V shed 8 bases and J 2 bases; nucleotides not matched to a gene: 6. The chain uses TRBV2 and TRBJ2-1, with 7 positions matching TRBD2. The clonotype comes from a female donor with multiple sclerosis, enrolled in a pregnancy study. Sequenced here: CD8+ T cells from peripheral blood mononuclear cells, sampled before pregnancy. The CDR3 loop is CASPLSGTYNEQFF. The DNA for the CDR3 is TGTGCCAGCCCTCTGAGCGGGACCTACAATGAGCAGTTCTTC. Together with reference TRBV2 and TRBJ2-1, the CDR3 gives the full variable domain: EPEVTQTPSHQVTQMGQEVILRCVPISNHLYFYWYRQILGQKVEFLVSFYNNEISEKSEIFDDQFSVERPDGSNFTLKIRSTKLEDSAMYFCASPLSGTYNEQFFGPGTRLTVL.